The source of this T cell receptor (beta chain) is a study of T cells in Graves' hyperthyroidism and ophthalmopathy. Regions amplified from RNA transcripts were the TCR beta CDR3 regions. First-round RT-PCR targeting the TCR CDR3 was performed with the HTBI primer set. TCRdb re-called the multiplex PCR reads through MiXCR, storing one row per CDR3 protein. Seen here are around 490,000 distinct CDR3 sequences, about 20% observed once, and the top ten hold roughly 47%. This clonotype was found many times. The V gene end was trimmed by 6 bases and the J gene end by 2 bases; junction bases not matched to a gene: 4. CDR3 length: 13 residues. CDR1 DFQATT and CDR2 SNEGSKA come from the germline V gene (reference sequence).

The sample taken for sequencing was blood. The chain joins TRBV20-1 to TRBJ1-1; 9 positions match TRBD1. This receptor was identified in a man aged 35 to 55 with Graves' ophthalmopathy. CDR3 DNA sequence: TGCAGTGCGGACAGGGGCGGCAACACTGAAGCTTTCTTT. Its protein product is CSADRGGNTEAFF.